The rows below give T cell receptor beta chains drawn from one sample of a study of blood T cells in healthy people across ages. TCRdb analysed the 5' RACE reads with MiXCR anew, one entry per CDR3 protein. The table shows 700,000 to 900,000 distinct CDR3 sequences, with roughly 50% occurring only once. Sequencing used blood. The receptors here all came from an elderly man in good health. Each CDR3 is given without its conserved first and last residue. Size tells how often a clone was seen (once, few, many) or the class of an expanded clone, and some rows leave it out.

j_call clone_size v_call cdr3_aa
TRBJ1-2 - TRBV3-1 ASSQVNGGYT
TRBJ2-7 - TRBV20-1 SARDEGQGAHEQY
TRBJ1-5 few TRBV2 ASRGDSNQPQH
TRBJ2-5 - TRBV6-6 ASSYSQGAGETQY
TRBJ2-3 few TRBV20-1 SARWEARFTDTQY
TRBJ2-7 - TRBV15 ATSSRDSSYEQY
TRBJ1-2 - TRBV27 ASSSQGRTYGYT
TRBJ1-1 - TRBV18 ASSRGKNTEAF
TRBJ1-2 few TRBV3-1 ASSQMGQGVGGYT
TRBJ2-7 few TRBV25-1 ASSAPGSTYEQY
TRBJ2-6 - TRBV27 ASTTSPGAGANVLT
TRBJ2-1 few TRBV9 ASSPPGGPMWNEQF
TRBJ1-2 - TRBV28 ASTPGGGYYGYT
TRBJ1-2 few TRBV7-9 ASSFEEFGYT
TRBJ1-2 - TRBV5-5 ASSLIGQKGT
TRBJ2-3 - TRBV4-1 ASSQVGLRGAY
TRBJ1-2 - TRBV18 ASSPADQNYGYT
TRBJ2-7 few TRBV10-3 AISVRVVTLLTGQYEQY
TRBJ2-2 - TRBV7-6 ASSLGTGQGTMSGELF
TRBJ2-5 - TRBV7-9 ASRLAGYQETQY
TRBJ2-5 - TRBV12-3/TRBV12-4 ASQGWPQETQY
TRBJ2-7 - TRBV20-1 SARAPGLAGNGEQY
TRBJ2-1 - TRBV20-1 SARDRGRSEQF
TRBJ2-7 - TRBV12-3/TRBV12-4 ASSLLWGLADEQY
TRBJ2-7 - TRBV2 ASSPTWTSRSSYEQY
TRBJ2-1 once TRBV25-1 ASSGSGWGPSSYNGQF
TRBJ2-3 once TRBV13 ASSLGLTGLDAY
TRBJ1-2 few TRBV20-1 SAPSGQGEIRVYGYT
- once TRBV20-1 SARNLADYNEQY
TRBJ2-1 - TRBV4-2 ASSQDFATQQF
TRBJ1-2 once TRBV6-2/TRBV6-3 ASSALNGGRDGYT
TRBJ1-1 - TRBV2 ASSPAPATEAF
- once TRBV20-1 SARDQQRYEQY
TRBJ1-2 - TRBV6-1 ASNPRGQTYT
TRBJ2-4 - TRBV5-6 ASSLYASSGLAKNIQY
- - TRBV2 TSSRQGPTYEQY
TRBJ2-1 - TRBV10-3 AAQSGTQYNEQF
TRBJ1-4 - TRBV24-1 ATSDLAATGNEKLF
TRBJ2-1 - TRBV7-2 ASSLGGSGVVLTYNEQF
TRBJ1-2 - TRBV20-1 SAKGGGYGAVYGYT
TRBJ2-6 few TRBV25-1 ASEGGGANVLT
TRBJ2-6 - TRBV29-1 SVKGGGSGANVLT
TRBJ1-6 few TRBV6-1 ASSEDQGWNSPLH
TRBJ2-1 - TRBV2 ASSEKDGSTSAREF
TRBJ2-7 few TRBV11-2 ASSFRGRYEQY
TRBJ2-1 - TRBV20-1 SDRGVQGNEQF
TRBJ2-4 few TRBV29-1 SGGTGPTEQY
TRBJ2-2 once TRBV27 ASSLLFLSTGELF
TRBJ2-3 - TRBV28 ASSLVGGAQY
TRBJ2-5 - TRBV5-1 ASSQGLAGGGVGETQY
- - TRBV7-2 ASNQGGSEQF